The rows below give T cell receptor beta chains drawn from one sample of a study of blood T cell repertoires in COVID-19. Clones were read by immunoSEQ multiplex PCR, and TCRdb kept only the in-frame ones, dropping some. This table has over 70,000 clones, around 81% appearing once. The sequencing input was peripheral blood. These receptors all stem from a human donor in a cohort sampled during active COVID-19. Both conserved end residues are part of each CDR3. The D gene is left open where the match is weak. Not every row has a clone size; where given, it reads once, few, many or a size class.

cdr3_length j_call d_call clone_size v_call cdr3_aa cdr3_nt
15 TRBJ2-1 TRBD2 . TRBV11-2 CASSSQRGPKWEQFF TGTGCCAGCAGCTCCCAGCGGGGGCCTAAGTGGGAGCAGTTCTTC
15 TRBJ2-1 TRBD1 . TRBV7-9 CASSLHRGAYNEQFF TGTGCCAGCAGCTTACACAGGGGCGCCTACAATGAGCAGTTCTTC
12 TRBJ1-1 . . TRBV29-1 CSVARQHTEAFF TGCAGCGTTGCCCGACAGCACACTGAAGCTTTCTTT
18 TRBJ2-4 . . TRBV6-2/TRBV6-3 CASSYHWGALGSKNIQYF TGTGCCAGCAGTTATCACTGGGGAGCCCTGGGTTCCAAAAACATTCAGTACTTC
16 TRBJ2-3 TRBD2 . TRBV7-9 CASSFFIAGGSDTQYF TGTGCCAGCAGCTTTTTCATAGCGGGAGGGTCGGATACGCAGTATTTT
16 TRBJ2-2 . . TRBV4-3 CASSQAYVVEAGELFF TGCGCCAGCAGCCAAGCGTACGTGGTGGAGGCCGGGGAGCTGTTTTTT
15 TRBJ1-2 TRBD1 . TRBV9 CASSVPGQGFNGYTF TGTGCCAGCAGCGTCCCGGGACAGGGGTTCAACGGCTACACCTTC
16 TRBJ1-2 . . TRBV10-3 CAISVLPRRSGSGYTF TGTGCCATCAGTGTTTTACCTCGGAGAAGCGGGTCTGGCTACACCTTC
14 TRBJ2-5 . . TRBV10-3 CAISEYGMGETQYF TGTGCCATCAGTGAGTACGGGATGGGAGAGACCCAGTACTTC
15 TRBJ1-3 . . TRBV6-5 CASRSDSDSGNTIYF TGTGCCAGCAGGTCGGACAGCGACTCTGGAAACACCATATATTTT
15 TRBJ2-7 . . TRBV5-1 CASSLVGQSSYEQYF TGCGCCAGCAGCTTAGTGGGCCAGAGCTCCTACGAGCAGTACTTC
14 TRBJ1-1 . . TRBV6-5 CASSYGSFGTEAFF TGTGCCAGCAGTTACGGGAGTTTTGGCACTGAAGCTTTCTTT
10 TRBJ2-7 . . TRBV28 CASSSHEQYF TGTGCCAGCAGTAGCCACGAGCAGTACTTC
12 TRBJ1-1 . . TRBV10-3 CATEDLGTEAFF TGCGCCACGGAGGACTTGGGCACTGAAGCTTTCTTT
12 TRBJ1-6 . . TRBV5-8 CASSPRDRTLHF TGTGCCAGCAGCCCGCGGGATAGAACCCTCCACTTT
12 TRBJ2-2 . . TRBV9 CASSPHTGELFF TGTGCCAGCAGCCCCCATACCGGGGAGCTGTTTTTT
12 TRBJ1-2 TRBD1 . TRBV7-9 CASSSGGLGYTF TGTGCCAGCAGCTCAGGGGGGCTCGGCTACACCTTC
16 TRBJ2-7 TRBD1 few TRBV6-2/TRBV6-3 CASSYPGTGVTYEQYF TGTGCCAGCAGTTACCCCGGGACAGGGGTGACCTACGAGCAGTACTTC
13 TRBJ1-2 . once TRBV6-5 CASSNRLGDGYTF TGTGCCAGCAGTAACCGCCTTGGAGATGGCTACACCTTC
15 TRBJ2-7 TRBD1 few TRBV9 CASSVGQGGGYEQYF TGTGCCAGCAGCGTAGGACAGGGGGGAGGCTACGAGCAGTACTTC
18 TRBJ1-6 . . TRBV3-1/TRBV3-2 CASSLGTRWSSYNSPLHF TGTGCCAGCAGCCTCGGGACACGGTGGAGCTCCTATAATTCACCCCTCCACTTT
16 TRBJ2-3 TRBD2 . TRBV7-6 CASSLRLAGASDTQYF TGTGCCAGCAGCTTAAGACTAGCGGGGGCCTCAGATACGCAGTATTTT
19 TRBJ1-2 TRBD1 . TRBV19 CASRGVLWGRQGGIYGYTF TGTGCCAGCCGAGGAGTACTGTGGGGAAGACAGGGAGGTATCTATGGCTACACCTTC
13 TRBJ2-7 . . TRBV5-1 CASSLEQFYEQYF TGCGCCAGCAGCTTGGAACAGTTCTACGAGCAGTACTTC
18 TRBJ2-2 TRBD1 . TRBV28 CASSLLRDRGLSTGELFF TGTGCCAGCAGTTTATTGCGGGACAGGGGGCTGAGCACCGGGGAGCTGTTTTTT
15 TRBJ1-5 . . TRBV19 CASSIARNSNQPQHF TGTGCCAGTAGTATAGCCAGGAATAGCAATCAGCCCCAGCATTTT
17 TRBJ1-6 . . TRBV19 CASSIASGTGRNSPLHF TGTGCCAGTAGTATAGCCTCCGGGACTGGAAGGAATTCACCCCTCCACTTT
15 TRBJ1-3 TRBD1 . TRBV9 CASSDDGTGGDTIYF TGTGCCAGCAGCGATGACGGGACAGGTGGGGACACCATATATTTT
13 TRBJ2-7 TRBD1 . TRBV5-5 CASSLRTGDEQYF TGTGCCAGCAGCTTGAGGACAGGGGACGAGCAGTACTTC
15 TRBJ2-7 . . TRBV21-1 CASTRRTPSSYEQYF TGTGCCAGCACCCGTAGGACTCCGAGCTCCTACGAGCAGTACTTC
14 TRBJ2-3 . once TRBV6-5 CASSYRAGADTQYF TGTGCCAGCAGTTACAGGGCAGGGGCAGATACGCAGTATTTT
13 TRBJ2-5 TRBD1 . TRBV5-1 CASSTGQEETQYF TGCGCCAGCAGCACGGGACAGGAAGAGACCCAGTACTTC
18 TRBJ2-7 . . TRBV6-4 CASSDSIPDRLGHYEQYF TGTGCCAGCAGTGATTCTATTCCTGACCGCCTAGGACACTACGAGCAGTACTTC
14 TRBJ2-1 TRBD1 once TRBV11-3 CASSSRDRGNEQFF TGTGCCAGCAGCTCCCGGGACAGGGGGAATGAGCAGTTCTTC
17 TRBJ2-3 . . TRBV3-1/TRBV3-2 CASSQGDRRADLDTQYF TGTGCCAGCAGCCAAGGGGATAGGCGGGCGGATTTGGATACGCAGTATTTT
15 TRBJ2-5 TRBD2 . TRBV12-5 CASGPFLGTSPPQYF TGTGCTAGTGGTCCCTTCCTCGGGACTAGTCCCCCCCAGTACTTC
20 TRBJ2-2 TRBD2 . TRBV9 CASSGSAVLRGGSNTGELFF TGTGCCAGCAGCGGATCTGCTGTTTTACGGGGGGGCTCGAACACCGGGGAGCTGTTTTTT
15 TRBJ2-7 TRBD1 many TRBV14 CASSQDDRGLPGGYF TGTGCCAGCAGCCAAGATGACAGGGGTTTACCTGGGGGGTACTTC
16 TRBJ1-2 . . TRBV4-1 CASSQRNPSSRTYYIF TGCGCCAGCAGCCAACGAAACCCTTCTTCTCGCACTTACTACATCTTC
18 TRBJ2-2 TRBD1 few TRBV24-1 CATSDPPGTGRGTGELFF TGTGCCACCAGTGATCCGCCCGGGACAGGGAGAGGCACCGGGGAGCTGTTTTTT
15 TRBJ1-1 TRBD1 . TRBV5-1 CASSLEGQRYNEAFF TGCGCCAGCAGCCTAGAGGGACAGCGGTATAATGAAGCTTTCTTT
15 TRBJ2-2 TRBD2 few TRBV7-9 CASSLAGRGTGELFF TGTGCCAGCAGCTTAGCAGGGCGGGGGACCGGGGAGCTGTTTTTT
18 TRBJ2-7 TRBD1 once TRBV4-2 CASSQWTGAKLLAYEQYF TGTGCCAGCAGCCAGTGGACAGGGGCGAAGTTGCTGGCCTACGAGCAGTACTTC
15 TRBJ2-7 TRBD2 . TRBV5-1 CASSLGTSGVYEQYF TGCGCCAGCAGCCTGGGGACTAGCGGGGTTTACGAGCAGTACTTC
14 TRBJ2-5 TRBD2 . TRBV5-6 CASSSAGTSGTQYF TGTGCCAGCAGCTCGGCCGGGACTAGCGGGACCCAGTACTTC
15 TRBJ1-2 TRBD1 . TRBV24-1 CATSDGTGFRYGYTF TGTGCCACCAGTGACGGGACAGGGTTTCGGTATGGCTACACCTTC
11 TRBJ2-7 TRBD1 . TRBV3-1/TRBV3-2 CASSIGQVEYF TGTGCCAGCAGCATCGGACAGGTGGAGTACTTC
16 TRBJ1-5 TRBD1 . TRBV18 CASSPPGTGPNQPQHF TGTGCCAGCTCACCACCCGGGACAGGACCGAATCAGCCCCAGCATTTT
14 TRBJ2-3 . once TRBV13 CASSLRGNTDTQYF TGTGCCAGCAGCTTAAGGGGGAACACAGATACGCAGTATTTT
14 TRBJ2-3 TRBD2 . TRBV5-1 CASGAGPSTDTQYF TGCGCCAGCGGAGCGGGACCTAGCACAGATACGCAGTATTTT
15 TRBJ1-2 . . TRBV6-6 CASSYSEWGAGGYTF TGTGCCAGCAGTTACTCGGAATGGGGAGCGGGTGGCTACACCTTC
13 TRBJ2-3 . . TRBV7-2 CASTRDFADTQYF TGTGCCAGCACCCGGGACTTCGCAGATACGCAGTATTTT
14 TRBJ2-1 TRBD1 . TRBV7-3 CASSRDSSYNEQFF TGTGCCAGCAGCCGGGACAGCTCCTACAATGAGCAGTTCTTC
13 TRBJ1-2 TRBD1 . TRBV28 CASLGTEDYGYTF TGTGCCAGCCTCGGGACAGAGGACTATGGCTACACCTTC
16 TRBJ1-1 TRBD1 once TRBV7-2 CASSLNLGQSNTEAFF TGTGCCAGCAGCTTAAATTTGGGACAGTCGAACACTGAAGCTTTCTTT
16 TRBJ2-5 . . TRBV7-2 CASRQRWGRREETQYF TGTGCCAGCAGGCAAAGGTGGGGGCGCCGAGAAGAGACCCAGTACTTC
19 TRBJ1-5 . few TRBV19 CASSITRSGRANSNQPQHF TGTGCCAGTAGTATAACCCGTTCCGGGAGGGCTAATAGCAATCAGCCCCAGCATTTT
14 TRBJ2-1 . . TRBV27 CASSLSGLYNEQFF TGTGCCAGCAGTTTATCGGGACTTTACAATGAGCAGTTCTTC
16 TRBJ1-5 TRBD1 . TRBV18 CASSPYDRASNQPQHF TGTGCCAGCTCACCATATGACAGGGCTAGCAATCAGCCCCAGCATTTT
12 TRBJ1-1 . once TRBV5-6 CASSLSTGKAFF TGTGCCAGCAGCTTATCGACCGGGAAAGCTTTCTTT